This T cell receptor beta chain is drawn from a study of blood T cell repertoires in COVID-19. This table comes from immunoSEQ multiplex PCR, and its TCRdb copy is limited to in-frame clones, with some not included. The sample holds about 270,000 clones, approximately 85% seen once. With 4 bases clipped from V and 0 bases from J, the junction kept 2 bases outside the gene matches. The CDR3 runs to 14 residues. Germline V gives CDR1 SGHRS, CDR2 YFSETQ. The TCR sequence derives from a woman in her 70s with acute or convalescent COVID-19. Sequenced: peripheral blood. The chain has TRBV5-1 and TRBJ1-1; 8 bases match TRBD1. DNA for the CDR3: TGCGCCAGCAGCATGGGACAGGTGAACACTGAAGCTTTCTTT. Translating it yields CASSMGQVNTEAFF. The variable domain in full, with the rest retrieved from reference TRBV5-1 and TRBJ1-1, is KAGVTQTPRYLIKTRGQQVTLSCSPISGHRSVSWYQQTPGQGLQFLFEYFSETQRNKGNFPGRFSGRQFSNSRSEMNVSTLELGDSALYLCASSMGQVNTEAFFGQGTRLTVV.